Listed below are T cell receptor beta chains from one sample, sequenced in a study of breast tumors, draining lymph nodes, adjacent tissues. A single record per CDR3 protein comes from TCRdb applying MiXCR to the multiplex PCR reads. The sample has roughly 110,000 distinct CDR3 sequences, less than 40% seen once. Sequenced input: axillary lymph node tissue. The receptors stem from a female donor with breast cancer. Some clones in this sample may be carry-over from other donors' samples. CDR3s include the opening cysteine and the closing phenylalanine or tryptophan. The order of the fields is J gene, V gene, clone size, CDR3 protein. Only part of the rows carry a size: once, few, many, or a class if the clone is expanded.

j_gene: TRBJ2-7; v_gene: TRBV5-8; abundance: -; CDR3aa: CASSWTTAYEQYF
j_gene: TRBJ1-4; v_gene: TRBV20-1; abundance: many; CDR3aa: CSAPAPDRANEKLFF
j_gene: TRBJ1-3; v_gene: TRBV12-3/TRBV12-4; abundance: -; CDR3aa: CASSLPPRDRANSGNTIYF
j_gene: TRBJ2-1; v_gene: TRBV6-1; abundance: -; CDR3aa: CASRRDGGLNEQFF
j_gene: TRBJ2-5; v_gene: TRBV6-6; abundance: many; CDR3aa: CASSNHRTPSGGAKETQYF
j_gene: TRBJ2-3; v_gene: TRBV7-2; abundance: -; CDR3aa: CASSLIIIDTQYF
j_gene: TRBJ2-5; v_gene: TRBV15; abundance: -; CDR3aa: CATSRDSPRETQYF
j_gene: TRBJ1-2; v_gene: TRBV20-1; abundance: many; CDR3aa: CSAGGGLRGYTF
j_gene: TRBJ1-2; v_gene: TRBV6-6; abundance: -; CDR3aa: CASSEGVYGYTF
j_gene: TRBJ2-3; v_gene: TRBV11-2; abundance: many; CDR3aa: CASSRAGVRDTQYF
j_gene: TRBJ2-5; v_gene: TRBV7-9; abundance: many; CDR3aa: CASSTSTGGETQYF
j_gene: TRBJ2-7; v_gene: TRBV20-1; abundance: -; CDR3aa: CSARDAPSGSRYEQYF
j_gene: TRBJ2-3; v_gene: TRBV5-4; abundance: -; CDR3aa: CASSPSGGSTDTQYF
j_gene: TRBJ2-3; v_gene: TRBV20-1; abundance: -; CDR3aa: CSARVTADTQYF
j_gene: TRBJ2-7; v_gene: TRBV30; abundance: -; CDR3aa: CGCQGGYKQYF
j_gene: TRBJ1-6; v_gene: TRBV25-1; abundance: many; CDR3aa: CASSDTGRFYNSPLHF
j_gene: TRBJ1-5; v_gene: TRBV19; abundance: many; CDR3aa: CASSIRVSNQPQHF
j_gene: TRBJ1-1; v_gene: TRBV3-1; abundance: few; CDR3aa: CASSQALMNTEAFF
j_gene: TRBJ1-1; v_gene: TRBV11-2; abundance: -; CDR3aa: CASSPGGYTEAFF
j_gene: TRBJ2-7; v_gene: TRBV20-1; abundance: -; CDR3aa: CSARLAGYEQYF
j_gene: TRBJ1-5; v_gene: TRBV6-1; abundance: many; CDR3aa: CASTAYSNQPQHF
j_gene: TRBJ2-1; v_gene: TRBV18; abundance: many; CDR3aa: CASSRRAAGAFEQFF
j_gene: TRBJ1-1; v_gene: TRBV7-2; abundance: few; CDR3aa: CASRPGQGASNTEAFF
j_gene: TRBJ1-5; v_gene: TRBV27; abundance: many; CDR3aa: CASSLSSTGVNQPQHF
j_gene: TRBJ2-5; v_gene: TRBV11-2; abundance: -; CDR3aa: CASSPGLALAQETQYF
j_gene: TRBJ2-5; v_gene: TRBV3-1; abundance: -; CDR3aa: CASGRLILTEETQYF
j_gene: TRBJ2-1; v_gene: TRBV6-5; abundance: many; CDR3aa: CASKNRGTSGYNEQFF
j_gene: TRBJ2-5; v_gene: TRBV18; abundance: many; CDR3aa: CASSPPSSGRLETQYF
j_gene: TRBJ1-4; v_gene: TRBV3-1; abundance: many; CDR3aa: CASSETGTGNEKLFF
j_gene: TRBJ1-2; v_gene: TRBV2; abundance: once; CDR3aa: CASSDGYGYTF
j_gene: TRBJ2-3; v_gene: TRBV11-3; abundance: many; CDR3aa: CASSSCTDTQYF
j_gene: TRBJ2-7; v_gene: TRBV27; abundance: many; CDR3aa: CASRAGGNYEQYF
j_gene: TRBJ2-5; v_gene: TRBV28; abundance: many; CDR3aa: CASKDRGETQYF
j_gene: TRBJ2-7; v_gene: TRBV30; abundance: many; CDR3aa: CAFSSYEQYF
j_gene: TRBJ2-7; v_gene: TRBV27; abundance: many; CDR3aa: CASSSLLAGLSYEQYF
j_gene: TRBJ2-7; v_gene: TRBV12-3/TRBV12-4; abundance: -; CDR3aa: CASSPPLAGGSYEQYF
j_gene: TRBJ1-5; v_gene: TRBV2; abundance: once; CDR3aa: CASRRDRGAQPQHF
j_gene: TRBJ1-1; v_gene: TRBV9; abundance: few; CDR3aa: CASSARQGNTEAFF
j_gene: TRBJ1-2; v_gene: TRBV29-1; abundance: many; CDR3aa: CSVEDLGRPYGYTF
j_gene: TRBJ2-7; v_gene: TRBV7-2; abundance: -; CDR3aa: CASSSGTDRSYEQYF
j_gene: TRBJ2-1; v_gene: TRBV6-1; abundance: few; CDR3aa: CASSEVRRGSEQFF
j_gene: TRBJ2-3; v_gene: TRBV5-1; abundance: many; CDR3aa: CASSYSSGSTDTQYF
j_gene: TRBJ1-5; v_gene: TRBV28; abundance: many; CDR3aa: CASRIPQGGNQPQHF
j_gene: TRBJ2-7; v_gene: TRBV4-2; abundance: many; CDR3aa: CASSQDLTASSYEQYF
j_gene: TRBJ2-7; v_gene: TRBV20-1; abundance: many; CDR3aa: CSASVTYEQYF
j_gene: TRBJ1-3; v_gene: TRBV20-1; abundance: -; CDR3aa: CSADGSGNTIYF
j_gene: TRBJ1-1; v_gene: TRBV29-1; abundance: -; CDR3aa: CSGTPRLNTEAFF
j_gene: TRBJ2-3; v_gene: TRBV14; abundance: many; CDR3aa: CASSYRAPRTDTQYF
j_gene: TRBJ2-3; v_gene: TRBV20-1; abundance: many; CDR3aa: CSATPEGRRSTDTQYF
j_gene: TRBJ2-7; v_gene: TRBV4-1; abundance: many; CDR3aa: CASSQRGGTSSYEQYF
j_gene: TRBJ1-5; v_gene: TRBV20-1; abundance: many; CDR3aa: CSAGTGNQPQHF
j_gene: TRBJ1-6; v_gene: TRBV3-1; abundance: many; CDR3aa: CASSQAGEVNSPLHF
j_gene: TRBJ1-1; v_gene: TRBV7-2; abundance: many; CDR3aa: CASSLGGLGMNTEAFF